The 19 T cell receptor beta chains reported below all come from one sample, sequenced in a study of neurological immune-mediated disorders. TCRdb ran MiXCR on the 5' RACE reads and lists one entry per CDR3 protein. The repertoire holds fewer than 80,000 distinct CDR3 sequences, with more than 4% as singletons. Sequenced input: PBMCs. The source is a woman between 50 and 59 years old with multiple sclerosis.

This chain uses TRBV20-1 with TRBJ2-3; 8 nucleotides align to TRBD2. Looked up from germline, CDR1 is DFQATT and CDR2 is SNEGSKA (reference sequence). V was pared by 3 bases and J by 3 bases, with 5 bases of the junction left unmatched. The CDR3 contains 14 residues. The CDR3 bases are TGCAGTGCTAGTTGGAGCGGGGGTACAGATACGCAGTATTTT. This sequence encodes CSASWSGGTDTQYF.

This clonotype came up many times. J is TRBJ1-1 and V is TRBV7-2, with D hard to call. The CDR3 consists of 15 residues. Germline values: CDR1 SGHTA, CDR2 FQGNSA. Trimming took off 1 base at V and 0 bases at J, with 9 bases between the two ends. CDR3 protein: CASSLGGILNTEAFF. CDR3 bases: TGTGCCAGCAGCTTAGGTGGGATATTGAACACTGAAGCTTTCTTT.

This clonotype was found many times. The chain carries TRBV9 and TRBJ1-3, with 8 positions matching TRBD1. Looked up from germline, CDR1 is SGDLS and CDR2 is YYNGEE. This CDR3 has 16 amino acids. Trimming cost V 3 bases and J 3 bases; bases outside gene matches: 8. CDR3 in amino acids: CASSASGGIFGNTIYF. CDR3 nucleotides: TGTGCCAGCAGCGCGTCAGGGGGCATTTTTGGAAACACCATATATTTT.

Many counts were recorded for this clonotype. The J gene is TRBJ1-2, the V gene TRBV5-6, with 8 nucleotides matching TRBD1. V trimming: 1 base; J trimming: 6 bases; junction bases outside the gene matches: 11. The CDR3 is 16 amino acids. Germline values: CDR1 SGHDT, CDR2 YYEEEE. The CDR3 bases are TGTGCCAGCAGCTTGTTTGGACAGGGTACTAAAGATGGCTACACCTTC. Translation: CASSLFGQGTKDGYTF.

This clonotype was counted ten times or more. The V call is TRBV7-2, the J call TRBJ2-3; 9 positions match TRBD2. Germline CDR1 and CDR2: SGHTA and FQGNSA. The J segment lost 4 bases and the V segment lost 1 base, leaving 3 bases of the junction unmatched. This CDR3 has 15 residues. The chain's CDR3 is CASSLVRTSADTQYF. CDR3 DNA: TGTGCCAGCAGCTTAGTACGGACTAGCGCAGATACGCAGTATTTT.

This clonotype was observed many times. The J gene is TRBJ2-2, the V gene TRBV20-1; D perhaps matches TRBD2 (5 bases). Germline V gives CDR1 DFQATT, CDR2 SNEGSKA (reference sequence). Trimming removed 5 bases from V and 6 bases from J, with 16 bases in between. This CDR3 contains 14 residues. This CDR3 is CSARQLVLAGELFF. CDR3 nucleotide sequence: TGCAGTGCTCGACAACTAGTACTTGCCGGGGAGCTGTTTTTT.

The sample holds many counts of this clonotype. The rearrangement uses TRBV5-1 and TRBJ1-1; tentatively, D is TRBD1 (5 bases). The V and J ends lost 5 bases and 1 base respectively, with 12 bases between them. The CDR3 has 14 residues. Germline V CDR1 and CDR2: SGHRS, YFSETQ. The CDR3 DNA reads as TGCGCCAGCAGGCCCAAACAGGAGAACACTGAAGCTTTCTTT. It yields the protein CASRPKQENTEAFF.

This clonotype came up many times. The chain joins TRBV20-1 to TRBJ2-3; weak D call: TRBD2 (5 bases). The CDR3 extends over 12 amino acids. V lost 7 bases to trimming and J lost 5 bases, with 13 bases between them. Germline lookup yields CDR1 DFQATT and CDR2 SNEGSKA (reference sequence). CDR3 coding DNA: TGCAGTGTAGACGATCGGGGAGATACGCAGTATTTT. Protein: CSVDDRGDTQYF.

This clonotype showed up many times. CDR3 DNA sequence: TGCAGTGCTAGAGATCTGAGCGGGGGAGGCACAGATACGCAGTATTTT. Residues: CSARDLSGGGTDTQYF. The chain links TRBV20-1 to TRBJ2-3, with 8 bases that match TRBD2. The CDR3 contains 16 residues. In germline, CDR1 is DFQATT, CDR2 SNEGSKA (reference sequence). The ends lost 0 bases at V and 1 base at J; junction bases unmatched: 6.

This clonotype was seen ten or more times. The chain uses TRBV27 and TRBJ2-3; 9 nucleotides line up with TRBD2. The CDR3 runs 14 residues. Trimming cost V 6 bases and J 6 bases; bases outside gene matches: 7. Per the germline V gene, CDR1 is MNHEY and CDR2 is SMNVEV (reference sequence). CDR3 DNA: TGTGCCAGCAGGCCGGGACTAGCATCGGATACGCAGTATTTT. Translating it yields CASRPGLASDTQYF.

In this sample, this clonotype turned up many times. The CDR3 loop reads CASSLRATGANVLTF. In DNA, the CDR3 is TGTGCCAGCAGTTTGCGGGCTACTGGGGCCAACGTCCTGACTTTC. The gene calls are TRBV12-3 or TRBV12-4 and TRBJ2-6, with D maybe TRBD2 (5 bases). Trimming left V 3 bases short and J 2 bases short, with 8 bases between. CDR3 length: 15 residues.

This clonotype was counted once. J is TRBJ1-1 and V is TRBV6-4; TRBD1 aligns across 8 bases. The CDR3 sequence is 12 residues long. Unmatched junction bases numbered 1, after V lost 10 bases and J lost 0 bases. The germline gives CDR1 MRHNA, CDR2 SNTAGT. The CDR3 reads CATTGVNTEAFF. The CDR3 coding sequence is TGTGCCACGACAGGGGTGAACACTGAAGCTTTCTTT.

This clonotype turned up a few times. The CDR3 here is CASSQGKPNQPQHF. Written as DNA, the CDR3 is TGCGCCAGCAGCCAGGGAAAGCCCAATCAGCCCCAGCATTTT. V is TRBV4-1 and J is TRBJ1-5; D not resolved. Germline V gene data show CDR1 as MGHRA and CDR2 as YSYEKL. CDR3 length equals 14 residues. V lost 3 bases and J lost 3, with 9 bases in between.

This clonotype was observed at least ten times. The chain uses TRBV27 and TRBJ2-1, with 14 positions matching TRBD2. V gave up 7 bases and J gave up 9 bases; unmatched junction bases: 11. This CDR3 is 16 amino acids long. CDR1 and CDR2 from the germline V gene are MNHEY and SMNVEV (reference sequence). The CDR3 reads CASTYRTSGGRGEQFF. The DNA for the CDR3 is TGTGCCAGCACTTACCGGACTAGCGGGGGGAGGGGTGAGCAGTTCTTC.

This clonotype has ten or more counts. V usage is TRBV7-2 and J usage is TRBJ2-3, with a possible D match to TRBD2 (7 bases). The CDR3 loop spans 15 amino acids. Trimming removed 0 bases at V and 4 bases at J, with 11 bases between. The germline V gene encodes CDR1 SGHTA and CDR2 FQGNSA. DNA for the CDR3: TGTGCCAGCAGCTTAGCGGGGGGGCTCGCAGATACGCAGTATTTT. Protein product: CASSLAGGLADTQYF.

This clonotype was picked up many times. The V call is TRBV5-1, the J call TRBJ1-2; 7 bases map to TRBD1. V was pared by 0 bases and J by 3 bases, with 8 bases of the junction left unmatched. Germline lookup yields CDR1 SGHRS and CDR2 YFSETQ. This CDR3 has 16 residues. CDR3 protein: CASSLGDSLPYYGYTF. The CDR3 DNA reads TGCGCCAGCAGCTTGGGGGACAGTCTCCCATACTATGGCTACACCTTC.

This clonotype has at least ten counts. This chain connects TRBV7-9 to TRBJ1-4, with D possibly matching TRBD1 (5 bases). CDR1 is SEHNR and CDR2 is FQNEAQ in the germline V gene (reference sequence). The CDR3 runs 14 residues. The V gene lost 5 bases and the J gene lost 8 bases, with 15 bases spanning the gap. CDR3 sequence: CASSGGGGREKLFF. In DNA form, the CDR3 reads TGTGCCAGCAGCGGCGGGGGTGGTAGGGAAAAACTGTTTTTT.

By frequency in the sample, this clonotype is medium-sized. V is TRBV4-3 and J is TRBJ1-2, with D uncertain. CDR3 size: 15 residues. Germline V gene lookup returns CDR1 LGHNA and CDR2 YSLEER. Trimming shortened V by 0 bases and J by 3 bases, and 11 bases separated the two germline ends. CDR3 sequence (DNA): TGCGCCAGCAGCCAAGACCGTGGGAATTACTATGGCTACACCTTC. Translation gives CASSQDRGNYYGYTF.

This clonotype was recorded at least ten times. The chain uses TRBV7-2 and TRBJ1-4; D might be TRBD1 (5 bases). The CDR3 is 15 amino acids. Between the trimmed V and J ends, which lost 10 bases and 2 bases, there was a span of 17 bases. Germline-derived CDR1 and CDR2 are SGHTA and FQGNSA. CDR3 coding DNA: TGTGCCACCGCACTTTCAAGGGGCACTAATGAAAAACTGTTTTTT. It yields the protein CATALSRGTNEKLFF.